The 21 T cell receptor beta chains below come from one sample, sequenced in a study of blood T cells in healthy people across ages. Primed by a sample-barcoded 5' primer and a J-beta primer mix, a second PCR proceeded for 7 to 11 cycles. TCRdb reanalysed the 5' RACE reads using MiXCR and keeps one entry per CDR3 protein. The sample has fewer than 900,000 distinct CDR3 sequences; 43% are singletons. Sequencing input: blood. These receptors came from a woman aged 60-70 years in good health.

The J gene is TRBJ1-2, the V gene TRBV18; no firm D call. V was cut by 3 bases and J by 0 bases, with 8 bases left in between. Germline V gene lookup returns CDR1 KGHSH and CDR2 LQKENI. The CDR3 extends over 14 amino acids. The CDR3 sequence: CASSPGESNYGYTF. The CDR3 DNA sequence: TGTGCCAGCTCACCCGGAGAATCTAACTATGGCTACACCTTC.

A remark on this clonotype: At one end, the junction sequence differs from germline, possibly due to a read error. The gene calls are TRBV12-3 or TRBV12-4 and TRBJ2-3, with D possibly matching TRBD2 (5 bases). This CDR3 spans 14 amino acids. The DNA of the CDR3 is TGTGCCGGCAGTTTTGTTTCAGCGGCAGATACGCAGTATTTT. It yields the protein CAGSFVSAADTQYF.

A word on this clonotype: A clone one base away is much larger, so this may be a read error. The CDR3 sequence is CSVLPREGHNEQYF. The CDR3, as DNA: TGCAGCGTTCTCCCCAGGGAAGGGCACAATGAGCAGTACTTC. The genes are TRBV29-1 and TRBJ2-1; D might be TRBD1 (5 bases). The J call may be faulty, since TRBJ2-7 better matches the DNA end. Germline lookup yields CDR1 SQVTM and CDR2 ANQGSEA. The CDR3 sequence is 14 residues long.

This chain links TRBV3-1 with TRBJ2-1; 7 nucleotides line up with TRBD2. The V segment lost 0 bases and the J segment 13 bases; nucleotides outside the gene matches: 3. CDR3 length equals 12 residues. CDR1 is LGHDT, CDR2 YNNKEL, per germline (reference sequence). The CDR3 DNA is TGTGCCAGCAGCCAAGAGGGGGGGAGCCAGTTCTTC. Its translation is CASSQEGGSQFF.

In regard to this clonotype: One junction end does not reproduce the germline sequence, and a read error may be involved. This rearrangement joins TRBV11-2 to TRBJ2-3; TRBD2 aligns across 13 bases. This CDR3 spans 15 amino acids. Per germline, CDR1 SGHAT and CDR2 FQNNGV. CDR3 DNA: TGTGCCGGCAGCCCCCAGACTAGCGGGAGGGATACGCAGTATTTT. Its translation is CAGSPQTSGRDTQYF.

The CDR3 spells CASAENAATNEKLFF. The CDR3, as DNA: TGCGCCAGCGCGGAGAACGCGGCGACTAATGAAAAACTGTTTTTT. The chain recombines TRBV5-1 with TRBJ1-4; no clear D. Trimming removed 7 bases from V and 2 bases from J, with 15 bases in between. CDR3 length equals 15 residues. Looked up from germline, CDR1 is SGHRS and CDR2 is YFSETQ.

This clonotype was detected only a few times. The chain links TRBV4-2 to TRBJ2-1; perhaps TRBD1 as D (6 bases). The CDR3 is 17 residues long. The germline CDR1 and CDR2 sequences are LGHNA and YNFKEQ. The germline V and J ends were trimmed by 4 bases and 9 bases, with 25 bases remaining between them. The CDR3 loop reads CASSPSQGVSPQCEQFF. The CDR3 nucleotides are TGTGCCAGCAGCCCCTCACAGGGTGTATCCCCCCAATGTGAGCAGTTCTTC.

This clonotype was picked up a small number of times. The chain uses TRBV6-1 and TRBJ1-1; D may be TRBD1 (5 bases). Germline V gene sequence: CDR1 MNHNS, CDR2 SASEGT. This CDR3 has 12 residues. V lost 0 bases and J lost 11, with 10 bases in between. The CDR3 protein is CASSEAGVGAFF. Written as DNA, the CDR3 is TGTGCCAGCAGTGAAGCGGGGGTAGGGGCTTTCTTT.

J is TRBJ2-1 and V is TRBV20-1; TRBD2 aligns across 13 bases. V lost 6 bases, J lost 8 bases, and 7 bases stayed unmatched. The V gene's germline CDR1 is DFQATT and CDR2 SNEGSKA (reference sequence). There are 14 residues in the CDR3. In DNA form, the CDR3 reads TGCAGTGCCACTAGCGGGGGGGCGGGTGATGAGCAGTTCTTC. Amino acid sequence: CSATSGGAGDEQFF.

There are many counts of this clonotype. A much larger clone lies a single base off, so this may be a read error. The V call is TRBV3-1, the J call TRBJ2-5; D possibly uses TRBD1 or TRBD2 (6 bases each). In germline, CDR1 is LGHDT, CDR2 YNNKEL (reference sequence). The CDR3 spans 14 residues. Deletions cut 2 bases from V and 11 bases from J, with 18 bases between. The CDR3 coding sequence is TGTGCCAGCAGCCAAAACCCAGAGGGGGGTGAGCAGTACTTC. It specifies CASSQNPEGGEQYF.

This rearrangement joins TRBV25-1 to TRBJ2-1, with TRBD2 matching over 7 bases. Germline V CDR1 and CDR2: MGHDK, SYGVNS. The CDR3 is 12 amino acids. J gave up 8 bases and V 7 bases, and 5 bases lay outside the gene matches. The CDR3 protein is CASTAGGDEQFF. The CDR3 DNA is TGTGCCAGCACCGCTGGGGGGGATGAGCAGTTCTTC.

V and J are TRBV5-1 and TRBJ2-7, with TRBD1 as a possible D gene (6 bases). The CDR3 spans 15 residues. V was shortened by 0 bases and J by 7 bases, with 17 bases between the two germline ends. Germline V gives CDR1 SGHRS, CDR2 YFSETQ. CDR3 sequence: CASSLALRDNGEQYF. DNA of the CDR3: TGCGCCAGCAGCTTGGCCCTCCGGGACAATGGAGAGCAGTACTTC.

This clonotype was detected only a few times. For the CDR3, the DNA is TGTGCCAGCAGCGGACATAGCGGGACGTCCTACAATGAGCAGTTCTTC. Residues: CASSGHSGTSYNEQFF. The chain joins TRBV7-9 to TRBJ2-1, with TRBD2 identical over 8 bases. Unmatched junction bases numbered 7, after V lost 5 bases and J lost 1 base. Germline CDR1 reads SEHNR; CDR2 reads FQNEAQ (reference sequence). This CDR3 comprises 16 residues.

The V gene is TRBV29-1, the J gene TRBJ2-1; D might be TRBD2 (5 bases). The DNA end lines up better with TRBJ2-7; the J call may be wrong. The CDR3 loop spans 13 amino acids. Germline V gene data show CDR1 as SQVTM and CDR2 as ANQGSEA. CDR3 amino acids: CSVEGSVYNEQYF. The CDR3 coding sequence is TGCAGCGTTGAAGGTAGCGTGTACAATGAGCAGTACTTC.

The genes are TRBV12-3 or TRBV12-4 and TRBJ2-3; the match to TRBD2 covers 10 bases. V gave up 4 bases and J gave up 13 bases; unmatched junction bases: 11. This CDR3 comprises 14 residues. CDR3 in amino acids: CASSSSGGGDMEYF. CDR3 nucleotide sequence: TGTGCCAGCAGTTCTAGCGGGGGCGGGGATATGGAGTATTTT.

The table lists this clonotype with many counts. The junction differs from germline at one of its ends, possibly a read error. The J gene is TRBJ2-5, the V gene TRBV3-1; D unclear. The assigned J gene may be wrong: the sequence end matches TRBJ2-7 better. The CDR3 is 12 residues long. Per germline, CDR1 LGHDT and CDR2 YNNKEL (reference sequence). CDR3 DNA: TGCGCCAGCAGCCAAGATCTCAACGAGCAGTACTTC. This encodes CASSQDLNEQYF.

This clonotype was seen only once. V and J are TRBV9 and TRBJ1-1; 7 positions match TRBD1. CDR3 size: 13 residues. Trimming at V came to 3 bases and at J to 6 bases, leaving 5 bases not matched to a gene. Germline CDR1 and CDR2: SGDLS and YYNGEE. Here the CDR3 reads CASSARGGSEAFF. The CDR3 coding sequence is TGTGCCAGCAGCGCCAGGGGGGGTTCTGAAGCTTTCTTT. Combining the CDR3 with reference TRBV9 and TRBJ1-1 gives the whole variable domain DSGVTQTPKHLITATGQRVTLRCSPRSGDLSVYWYQQSLDQGLQFLIQYYNGEERAKGNILERFSAQQFPDLHSELNLSSLELGDSALYFCASSARGGSEAFFGQGTRLTVV.

This chain connects TRBV28 to TRBJ2-2; the D gene is possibly TRBD1 (5 bases). Germline V gene data show CDR1 as MDHEN and CDR2 as SYDVKM. The CDR3 is 13 amino acids. V was trimmed by 6 bases and J by 5 bases, leaving 10 bases between them. CDR3: CASRAGLTGELFF. The CDR3 nucleotides are TGTGCCAGCAGGGCAGGGCTTACCGGGGAGCTGTTTTTT.

This clonotype was observed a few times. V and J are TRBV7-9 and TRBJ2-1; no definite D call. Trimming removed 4 bases from V and 0 bases from J, with 10 bases in between. The CDR3 runs 15 residues. CDR1 and CDR2 (germline): SEHNR, FQNEAQ (reference sequence). This CDR3 reads CASSSGQFSYNEQFF. The CDR3 DNA sequence: TGTGCCAGCAGCTCTGGGCAGTTCTCCTACAATGAGCAGTTCTTC.

This clonotype was found a few times. The CDR3 DNA sequence: TGTGCCAGCAGCTCGTTTTCGGGACTAGTACAAGATGAGCAGTTCTTC. Its protein is CASSSFSGLVQDEQFF. J is TRBJ2-1 and V is TRBV7-2, with 8 bases fitting TRBD2. The germline V gene encodes CDR1 SGHTA and CDR2 FQGNSA. V dropped 4 bases and J dropped 8; count of bases not matched to a gene: 13. The CDR3 consists of 16 residues.

The rearrangement joins TRBV12-3 or TRBV12-4 to TRBJ2-3; no clear D. Between the trimmed V and J ends, which lost 2 bases and 6 bases, there was a span of 12 bases. This CDR3 is 14 amino acids long. The CDR3 DNA sequence: TGTGCCAGCAGTTTAAATGTGGGGTTGGATACGCAGTATTTT. This gives the protein CASSLNVGLDTQYF.